Following are 27 T cell receptor beta chains from one sample sequenced in a study of cytomegalovirus exposure and HLA in healthy donors. Primers included in the PCR were 60 Vbeta and 13 Jbeta primers. Sequenced by immunoSEQ multiplex PCR; TCRdb stores in-frame clones only, minus some. This sample's table has about 60,000 clones. What was sequenced was PBMCs. The receptors originated from a young woman in good health and CMV-seronegative.

The CDR3 coding sequence is TGTGCCAGCAGCGTAGCTGTTAGTGGTGAAAAACTGTTTTTT. Translating it yields CASSVAVSGEKLFF. The gene calls are TRBV2 and TRBJ1-4; D is ambiguous. The germline V and J ends were trimmed by 6 bases and 7 bases, with 15 bases remaining between them. The CDR3 sequence is 14 residues long. CDR1 SNHLY and CDR2 FYNNEI come from the germline V gene.

The chain uses TRBV5-5 and TRBJ2-1; 8 positions match TRBD2. Unmatched junction bases numbered 1, after V lost 1 base and J lost 1 base. The germline CDR1 and CDR2 sequences are SGHKS and YYEKEE (reference sequence). The CDR3 has 15 amino acids. CDR3 DNA: TGTGCCAGCAGCTTGAGCGGGAGTTCCTACAATGAGCAGTTCTTC. Its protein is CASSLSGSSYNEQFF.

Here the CDR3 reads CANSHAGWNTEAFF. CDR3 in DNA: TGTGCCAACTCTCATGCGGGCTGGAACACTGAAGCTTTCTTT. V and J are TRBV7-2 and TRBJ1-1; D gene ambiguous. The V gene lost 10 bases and the J gene lost 1 base, with 16 bases spanning the gap. The CDR3 sequence is 14 residues long. CDR1 and CDR2 (germline): SGHTA, FQGNSA.

The rearrangement joins TRBV11-2 to TRBJ1-1; TRBD1 aligns across 7 bases. V lost 4 bases to trimming and J lost 6 bases; unmatched junction nucleotides: 11. The CDR3 is made up of 15 amino acids. Germline V gene data show CDR1 as SGHAT and CDR2 as FQNNGV. CDR3: CASSSPSTGSAEAFF. The CDR3 region has the DNA TGTGCCAGCAGCTCTCCCTCGACAGGGAGCGCTGAAGCTTTCTTT.

The chain couples TRBV7-8 to TRBJ1-5; D is unclear. Germline V CDR1 and CDR2: SGHVS, FQNEAQ. Trimming stripped 4 bases from V and 6 bases from J, with 7 bases between. The CDR3 totals 12 residues. The CDR3 bases are TGTGCCAGCAGCTCTTATTCTCAGCCCCAGCATTTT. This translates into CASSSYSQPQHF.

A note on this clone: At one end the junction does not follow the germline gene, possibly because of a read error. CDR3 in amino acids: CAGSQLAGETGELFF. Here the CDR3 DNA reads TGTGCCGGCAGCCAACTAGCGGGAGAGACCGGGGAGCTGTTTTTT. The rearrangement joins TRBV4-2 to TRBJ2-2; 11 bases agree with TRBD2. From germline, CDR1 is LGHNA and CDR2 YNFKEQ. The CDR3 spans 15 residues.

The chain has TRBV5-1 and TRBJ1-6; 7 nucleotides agree with TRBD1. The CDR3 spans 15 residues. Germline assignment: CDR1 SGHRS and CDR2 YFSETQ. With 4 bases clipped from V and 7 bases from J, the junction kept 8 bases outside the gene matches. The CDR3 nucleotides are TGCGCCAGCAGCGGAGGACAGGCCGTAAATTCACCCCTCCACTTT. This codes for CASSGGQAVNSPLHF.

The gene calls are TRBV18 and TRBJ1-1; the D gene is possibly TRBD1 (6 bases). Germline V lookup: CDR1 KGHSH, CDR2 LQKENI. The CDR3 is made up of 13 amino acids. Trimming removed 7 bases from V and 4 bases from J, with 13 bases in between. The DNA of the CDR3 is TGTGCCAGCTGGAGGACAGCTCCCACTGAAGCTTTCTTT. Translating gives CASWRTAPTEAFF.

The J gene is TRBJ1-4, the V gene TRBV18; D is undetermined. There are 14 residues in the CDR3. The germline V and J ends were trimmed by 6 bases and 8 bases, with 16 bases remaining between them. In germline, CDR1 is KGHSH, CDR2 LQKENI. This CDR3 is CASSPGILGEKLFF. The CDR3 DNA reads TGTGCCAGCTCTCCCGGGATACTGGGGGAAAAACTGTTTTTT.

The chain carries TRBV29-1 and TRBJ2-1; TRBD1 matches 9 bases. Trimming cost V 4 bases and J 6 bases; bases outside gene matches: 4. This CDR3 is 13 amino acids long. CDR1 is SQVTM, CDR2 ANQGSEA, per germline. CDR3 sequence (DNA): TGCAGCGTTGTGGGACAGGGTCGCAATGAGCAGTTCTTC. Its translation: CSVVGQGRNEQFF.

This sequence joins TRBV5-4 and TRBJ2-3, with 14 bases aligning to TRBD2. CDR3 length: 15 amino acids. CDR1 SGHNT and CDR2 YYREEE come from the germline V gene (reference sequence). V shed 5 bases and J 4 bases; nucleotides not matched to a gene: 3. Here the CDR3 DNA reads TGTGCCAGCAGAGGACTAGCGGGGGGTTCAGATACGCAGTATTTT. It codes for CASRGLAGGSDTQYF.

V gene TRBV4-1 combines with J gene TRBJ2-7; D call uncertain. CDR1 and CDR2 from the germline V gene are MGHRA and YSYEKL. Trimming shortened V by 4 bases and J by 6 bases, and 13 bases separated the two germline ends. The CDR3 contains 13 residues. CDR3 sequence: CASSPTDLFEQYF. CDR3 nucleotide sequence: TGCGCCAGCAGCCCAACTGACTTGTTCGAGCAGTACTTC.

The chain recombines TRBV7-2 with TRBJ1-5, with 9 bases that match TRBD1. CDR3 length: 15 residues. Germline-derived CDR1 and CDR2 are SGHTA and FQGNSA. The V gene end was trimmed by 3 bases and the J gene end by 3 bases; junction bases not matched to a gene: 3. In DNA form, the CDR3 reads TGTGCCAGCAGCTTGGGGACAGGGAACAATCAGCCCCAGCATTTT. Protein sequence: CASSLGTGNNQPQHF.

This chain uses TRBV5-1 with TRBJ1-1; a weak D match, TRBD1 (5 bases). Germline CDR1 and CDR2: SGHRS and YFSETQ. The CDR3 sequence is 15 residues long. V lost 2 bases and J 1 base, leaving 12 bases between the germline ends. The DNA of the CDR3 is TGCGCCAGCAGCTTAATAGGTCAGGGGAACACTGAAGCTTTCTTT. Its translation: CASSLIGQGNTEAFF.

CDR3 in amino acids: CASRGSGNTGELFF. CDR3 sequence (DNA): TGTGCCAGCCGCGGTAGCGGTAACACCGGGGAGCTGTTTTTT. The chain employs TRBV7-9 and TRBJ2-2; perhaps TRBD2 as D (6 bases). The ends were cut back, 8 bases at V and 2 bases at J, with 12 bases in the middle. The CDR3 sequence is 14 residues long. The germline CDR1 and CDR2 sequences are SEHNR and FQNEAQ (reference sequence).

The chain couples TRBV5-1 to TRBJ2-3; D possibly corresponds to TRBD1 (5 bases). From germline, CDR1 is SGHRS and CDR2 YFSETQ. The CDR3 has 15 amino acids. V was pared by 1 base and J by 4 bases, with 13 bases between. The CDR3, as DNA: TGCGCCAGCAGCTTGTTGGGGTTAGGGGCAGATACGCAGTATTTT. Its protein product is CASSLLGLGADTQYF.

The chain joins TRBV30 to TRBJ1-1, with D possibly matching TRBD1 (6 bases). The V gene lost 5 bases and the J gene lost 5 bases, with 21 bases spanning the gap. The CDR3 has 15 amino acids. The V gene's germline CDR1 is GTSNPN and CDR2 SVGIG (reference sequence). CDR3 sequence reads: CAWGRTSWGLTEAFF. CDR3 sequence (DNA): TGTGCCTGGGGCCGGACCTCATGGGGGCTTACTGAAGCTTTCTTT.

Comment on this clone: The junction departs from germline at one end; a sequencing error may be responsible. The chain joins TRBV2 to TRBJ2-1, with 7 bases that match TRBD1. Germline V gives CDR1 SNHLY, CDR2 FYNNEI. The length of the CDR3 is 18 residues. The CDR3 nucleotides read TGTGCCAGCAGTAGACAGGGATGGGGCCAGAGCTCCGACAATGAGCAGTTCTTC. Protein sequence: CASSRQGWGQSSDNEQFF.

A remark on this clone: Different DNA sequences within this sample yield the same CDR3. This rearrangement joins TRBV19 to TRBJ1-1; no firm D call. The germline V gene has CDR1 LNHDA and CDR2 SQIVND (reference sequence). V lost 9 bases and J lost 1, with 9 bases in between. This CDR3 has 12 residues. CDR3 protein: CASLRGNTEAFF. The CDR3 nucleotides are TGTGCCAGCCTCCGGGGGAACACTGAAGCTTTCTTT.

The V call is TRBV6-5, the J call TRBJ1-2; D is uncertain. This CDR3 spans 13 amino acids. Germline loops: CDR1 MNHEY, CDR2 SVGAGI. Trimming took 6 bases from V and 7 from J, leaving 15 bases between them. The CDR3 region has the DNA TGTGCCAGCAGCCCGGGGATAGACGCTGGCTACACCTTC. Its translation: CASSPGIDAGYTF.

CDR3 loop: CASSLRGPINEKLFF. For the CDR3, the DNA is TGTGCCAGTAGTCTCAGGGGGCCTATAAATGAAAAACTGTTTTTT. The chain employs TRBV19 and TRBJ1-4, with 8 bases that match TRBD1. The V gene end was trimmed by 5 bases and the J gene end by 5 bases; junction bases not matched to a gene: 7. Germline-derived CDR1 and CDR2 are LNHDA and SQIVND (reference sequence). This CDR3 spans 15 amino acids.

The CDR3 loop is CATSVGEQGVGYGYTF. CDR3 DNA sequence: TGTGCCACCAGCGTCGGCGAACAGGGGGTAGGGTATGGCTACACCTTC. The gene calls are TRBV15 and TRBJ1-2; TRBD1 aligns across 8 bases. From germline, CDR1 is LNHNV and CDR2 YYDKDF (reference sequence). The CDR3 extends over 16 amino acids. The V gene end was trimmed by 5 bases and the J gene end by 5 bases; junction bases not matched to a gene: 13. The complete variable domain, with remaining parts taken from reference TRBV15 and TRBJ1-2, reads DAMVIQNPRYQVTQFGKPVTLSCSQTLNHNVMYWYQQKSSQAPKLLFHYYDKDFNNEADTPDNFQSRRPNTSFCFLDIRSPGLGDTAMYLCATSVGEQGVGYGYTFGSGTRLTVV.

The chain couples TRBV16 to TRBJ2-2; D remains unclear. The length of the CDR3 is 13 residues. V lost 4 bases and J lost 3, with 6 bases in between. The germline V gene has CDR1 KGHSY and CDR2 FQNENV. The CDR3 protein is CASSPVYTGELFF. The CDR3 bases are TGTGCCAGCAGCCCAGTTTACACCGGGGAGCTGTTTTTT.

With respect to this clone: One junction end does not reproduce the germline sequence, and a read error may be involved. The V gene is TRBV6-1, the J gene TRBJ1-6; D is uncertain. From germline, CDR1 is MNHNS and CDR2 SASEGT. The CDR3 has 14 amino acids. Here the CDR3 DNA reads TGTGCCGCCGAAGCGGGGATCTATAATTCACACCTCCACTTT. It codes for CAAEAGIYNSHLHF.

The chain is built from TRBV14 and TRBJ2-2, with D uncertain. Germline CDR1 and CDR2: SGHDN and FVKESK. The CDR3 contains 13 residues. The germline V and J ends were trimmed by 2 bases and 8 bases, with 9 bases remaining between them. The CDR3 DNA follows: TGTGCCAGCAGCCAAAGCACCGTAGGGGAGCTGTTTTTT. Amino acids: CASSQSTVGELFF.

The chain is built from TRBV18 and TRBJ1-3; D unclear. Deletions cut 2 bases from V and 0 bases from J, with 11 bases between. The germline gives CDR1 KGHSH, CDR2 LQKENI. The CDR3 has 16 residues. The CDR3 coding sequence is TGTGCCAGCTCACCATTGAGAGGGAGCTCTGGAAACACCATATATTTT. Translation: CASSPLRGSSGNTIYF.

J is TRBJ2-3 and V is TRBV5-1; D is unresolved. Trimming took 0 bases from V and 6 from J, leaving 11 bases between them. The CDR3 totals 14 residues. The V gene's germline CDR1 is SGHRS and CDR2 YFSETQ. CDR3 region: CASSLDLGVDTQYF. CDR3 nucleotide sequence: TGCGCCAGCAGCTTGGATTTAGGAGTGGATACGCAGTATTTT.